This is a list of T cell receptor beta chains from one sample in a study of CD8 T cells in Susac syndrome. TCRdb redid the calling of the immunoSEQ multiplex PCR reads with MiXCR, one entry per CDR3 protein. Here the sample spans about 120,000 distinct CDR3 sequences, around 93% being singletons. Sequenced sample: CD8+ T cells from PBMCs. All receptors derive from a human donor in good health. The conserved cysteine and the conserved F or W are not part of the CDR3 here.

v_gene	j_gene	CDR3aa
TRBV19	TRBJ1-5	ASSGGGQGRVRSNQPQH
TRBV9	TRBJ2-7	ASSVIDDEQY
TRBV6-2/TRBV6-3	TRBJ2-7	ASGRSGGNEQY
TRBV20-1	TRBJ1-2	SAFVRANYGYT
TRBV29-1	TRBJ1-1	SVGRADTEAF
TRBV5-1	TRBJ1-1	ASSSKTGRVNTEAF
TRBV19	TRBJ2-3	ATRPWGRGDTQY
TRBV29-1	TRBJ1-4	SARVRDTLY
TRBV5-1	TRBJ2-1	ASSPRLVDEQF
TRBV6-2/TRBV6-3	TRBJ2-5	ASSMQETQY
TRBV12-3/TRBV12-4	TRBJ2-1	ASTPGGGVRNEQF
TRBV15	TRBJ2-5	ATSRGGTAQETQY
TRBV6-5	TRBJ2-3	ASSFGLVADTQY
TRBV6-2/TRBV6-3	TRBJ2-1	ASTVTGGGGNEQF
TRBV29-1	TRBJ1-6	SVGLLAPDNSPLH
TRBV20-1	TRBJ2-2	SARGPSNTGELF
TRBV12-3/TRBV12-4	TRBJ2-3	ASSSGRTQY
TRBV6-4	TRBJ2-3	ASSEAGGPTDTQY
TRBV6-4	TRBJ2-2	ASSVAGGPSGELF
TRBV4-2	TRBJ1-1	ASSQEGSGTEAF
TRBV12-3/TRBV12-4	TRBJ2-1	ASSLGLKGEQF
TRBV20-1	TRBJ2-3	SARIGPSGTDTQY
TRBV7-9	TRBJ2-7	ASSSAASGKGGGRDEQY
TRBV5-1	TRBJ2-1	ASSLGDRGNEQF
TRBV20-1	TRBJ2-2	SASGAAGVGTGELF
TRBV3-1	TRBJ1-5	ASSRGVGASNQPQH
TRBV6-2/TRBV6-3	TRBJ2-1	ASSQPGQGHNEQF
TRBV5-1	TRBJ1-6	ASSKSEARNSPLH
TRBV6-5	TRBJ1-1	ASGTGSTEAF
TRBV5-1	TRBJ1-1	ASSSGQGHTEAF
TRBV20-1	TRBJ1-1	SASEVPWAF
TRBV2	TRBJ2-5	ASSDRGTQY
TRBV7-2	TRBJ1-1	ASSSSWDSRAF
TRBV20-1	TRBJ2-5	SASRAGQDQETQY
TRBV12-3/TRBV12-4	TRBJ1-3	ASGDSENTIY
TRBV19	TRBJ2-1	ASGRTPYNEQF